The TCR beta chain described here comes from a study of cytomegalovirus exposure and HLA in healthy donors. Study as a whole: As an earlier analysis found, about 200 million T cells yielded 90 million to 140 million unique TCR beta sequences. Findings and limits, study-wide: Among the sequence variants, a highly shared cluster was likely an artifact of sequencing. The CMV antigen specificity of a few CMV-associated chains was confirmed through in vitro analysis.

The PCR used 60 Vbeta and 13 Jbeta primers. Here immunoSEQ multiplex PCR was the method, and the copy in TCRdb shows in-frame clones only, minus some. Among about 100,000 clones listed, 60% to 75% were seen once. On this clone: Its antigen is unknown.

Likely unrecorded immune exposures existed in these nominally healthy donors. V was shortened by 4 bases and J by 3 bases, with 15 bases between the two germline ends. The germline V gene has CDR1 MGHRA and CDR2 YSYEKL. CDR3 length: 15 residues. Sample: PBMCs. The V and J genes are TRBV4-1 and TRBJ1-1; weak D call: TRBD1 (6 bases). The receptor's source is a man aged 30 to 39 in good health and CMV-seronegative. This CDR3 is CASSPEQGDHTEAFF. CDR3 nucleotide sequence: TGCGCCAGCAGCCCAGAACAGGGAGATCACACTGAAGCTTTCTTT.